This TCR beta chain stems from a study of control samples from healthy donors and cancer patients. Assay: immunoSEQ multiplex PCR; the TCRdb copy retains only in-frame clones and omits some. The sample yields 400,000 to 500,000 clones, over 75% seen once. This clone was picked up one time. CDR3 length: 15 amino acids. The germline V gene has CDR1 MNHEY and CDR2 SVGAGI. The V end was cut by 4 bases, the J end by 3 bases, with 12 bases between. The gene calls are TRBV6-5 and TRBJ2-2; D ambiguous. The specimen was PBMCs. The receptor's source is a middle-aged man with head and neck cancer. CDR3 sequence reads: CASSSQGIDTGELFF. DNA of the CDR3: TGTGCCAGCAGTTCACAAGGGATCGACACCGGGGAGCTGTTTTTT.